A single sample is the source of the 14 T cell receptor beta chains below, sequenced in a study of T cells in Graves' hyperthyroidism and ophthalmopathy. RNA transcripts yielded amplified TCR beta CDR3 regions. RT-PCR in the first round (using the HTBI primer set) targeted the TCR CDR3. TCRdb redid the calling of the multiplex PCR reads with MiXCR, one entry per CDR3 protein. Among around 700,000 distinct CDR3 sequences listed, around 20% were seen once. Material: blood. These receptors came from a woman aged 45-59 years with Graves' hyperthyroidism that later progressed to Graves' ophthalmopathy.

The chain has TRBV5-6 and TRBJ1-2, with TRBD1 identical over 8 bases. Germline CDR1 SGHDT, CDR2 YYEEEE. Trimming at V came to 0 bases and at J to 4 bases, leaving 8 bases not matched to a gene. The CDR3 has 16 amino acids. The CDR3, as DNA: TGTGCCAGCAGCTTGGGCTCACAGGGGGATGGCTATGGCTACACCTTC. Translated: CASSLGSQGDGYGYTF. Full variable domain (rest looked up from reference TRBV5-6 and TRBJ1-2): DAGVTQSPTHLIKTRGQQVTLRCSPKSGHDTVSWYQQALGQGPQFIFQYYEEEERQRGNFPDRFSGHQFPNYSSELNVNALLLGDSALYLCASSLGSQGDGYGYTFGSGTRLTVV.

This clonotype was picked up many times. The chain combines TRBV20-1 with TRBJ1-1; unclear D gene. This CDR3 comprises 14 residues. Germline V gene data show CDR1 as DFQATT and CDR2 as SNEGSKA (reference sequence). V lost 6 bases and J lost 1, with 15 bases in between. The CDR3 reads CSARAGFRNTEAFF. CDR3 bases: TGCAGTGCACGGGCGGGTTTTAGGAACACTGAAGCTTTCTTT.

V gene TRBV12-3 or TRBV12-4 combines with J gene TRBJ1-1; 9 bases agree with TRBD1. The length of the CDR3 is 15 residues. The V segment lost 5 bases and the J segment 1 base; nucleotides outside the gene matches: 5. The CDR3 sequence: CASSEGTGKNTEAFF. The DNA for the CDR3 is TGTGCCAGCAGTGAAGGGACAGGGAAGAACACTGAAGCTTTCTTT.

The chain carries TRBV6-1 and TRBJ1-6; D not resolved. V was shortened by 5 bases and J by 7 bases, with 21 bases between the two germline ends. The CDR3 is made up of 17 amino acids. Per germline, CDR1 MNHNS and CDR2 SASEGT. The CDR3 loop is CASSRTHDVRRNSPLHF. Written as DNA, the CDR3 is TGTGCCAGCAGTCGTACCCACGATGTTAGGCGGAATTCACCCCTCCACTTT.

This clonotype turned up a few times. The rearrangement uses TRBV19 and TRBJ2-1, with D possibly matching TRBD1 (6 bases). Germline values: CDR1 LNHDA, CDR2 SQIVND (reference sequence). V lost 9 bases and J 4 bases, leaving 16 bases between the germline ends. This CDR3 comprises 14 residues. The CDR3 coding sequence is TGTGCCAGCGGACAGACAGAAGGGTACAATGAGCAGTTCTTC. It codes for CASGQTEGYNEQFF.

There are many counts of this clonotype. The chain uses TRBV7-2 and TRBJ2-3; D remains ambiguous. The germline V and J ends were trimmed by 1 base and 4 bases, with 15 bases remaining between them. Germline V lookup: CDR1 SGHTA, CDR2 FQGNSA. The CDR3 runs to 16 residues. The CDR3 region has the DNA TGTGCCAGCAGCTTAGTCGGGCCCGGCGCATCAGATACGCAGTATTTT. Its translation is CASSLVGPGASDTQYF.

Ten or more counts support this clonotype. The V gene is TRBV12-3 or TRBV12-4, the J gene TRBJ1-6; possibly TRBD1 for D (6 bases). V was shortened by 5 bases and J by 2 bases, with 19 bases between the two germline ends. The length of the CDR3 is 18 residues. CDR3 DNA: TGTGCCAGCAGTCCGTCCAACAGGGAGGCCACCTATAATTCACCCCTCCACTTT. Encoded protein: CASSPSNREATYNSPLHF.

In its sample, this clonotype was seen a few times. The CDR3 spells CASSYSPGQGAYGYTF. DNA of the CDR3: TGTGCCAGCAGTTACTCTCCGGGACAGGGGGCATATGGCTACACCTTC. V is TRBV6-5 and J is TRBJ1-2; 12 bases are a match to TRBD1. The CDR3 is 16 residues long. Germline values: CDR1 MNHEY, CDR2 SVGAGI. After removal of 0 bases from V and 5 bases from J, the junction contained 4 bases not matched to a gene.

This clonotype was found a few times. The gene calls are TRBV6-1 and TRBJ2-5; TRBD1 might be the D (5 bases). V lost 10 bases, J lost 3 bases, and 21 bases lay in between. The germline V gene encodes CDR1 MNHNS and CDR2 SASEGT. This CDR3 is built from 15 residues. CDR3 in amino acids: CAILSPGDRKETQYF. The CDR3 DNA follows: TGTGCCATACTTAGCCCCGGTGACAGAAAAGAGACCCAGTACTTC.

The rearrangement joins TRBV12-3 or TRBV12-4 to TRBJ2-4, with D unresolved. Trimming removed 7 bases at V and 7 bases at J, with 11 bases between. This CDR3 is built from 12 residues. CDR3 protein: CASNDGRNIQYF. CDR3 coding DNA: TGTGCCAGCAACGACGGCCGGAACATTCAGTACTTC.

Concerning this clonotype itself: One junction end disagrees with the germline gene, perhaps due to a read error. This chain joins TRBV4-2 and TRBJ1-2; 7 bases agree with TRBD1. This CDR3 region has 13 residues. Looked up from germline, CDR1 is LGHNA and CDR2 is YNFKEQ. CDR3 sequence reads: CAGSHTGAGGYTF. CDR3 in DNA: TGTGCCGGCAGCCACACAGGGGCAGGGGGCTACACCTTC.

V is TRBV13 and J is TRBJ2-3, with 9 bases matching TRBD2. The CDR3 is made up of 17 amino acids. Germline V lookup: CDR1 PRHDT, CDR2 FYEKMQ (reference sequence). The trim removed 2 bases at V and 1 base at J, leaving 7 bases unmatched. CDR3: CASSLLRKRGGTDTQYF. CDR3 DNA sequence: TGTGCCAGCAGCTTACTTCGTAAGCGGGGGGGCACAGATACGCAGTATTTT.

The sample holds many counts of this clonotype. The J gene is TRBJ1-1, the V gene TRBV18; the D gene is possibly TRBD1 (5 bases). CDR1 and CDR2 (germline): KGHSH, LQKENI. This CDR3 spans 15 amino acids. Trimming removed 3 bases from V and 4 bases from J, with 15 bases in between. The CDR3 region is CASSPRDPSGTEAFF. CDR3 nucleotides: TGTGCCAGCTCACCGCGGGACCCTTCGGGCACTGAAGCTTTCTTT.

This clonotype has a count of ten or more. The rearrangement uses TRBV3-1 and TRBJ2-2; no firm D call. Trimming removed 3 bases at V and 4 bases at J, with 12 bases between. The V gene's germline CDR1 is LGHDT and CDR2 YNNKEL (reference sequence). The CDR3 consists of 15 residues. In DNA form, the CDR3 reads TGTGCCAGCAGCCAGACACTCCGAGGCACCGGGGAGCTGTTTTTT. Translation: CASSQTLRGTGELFF.